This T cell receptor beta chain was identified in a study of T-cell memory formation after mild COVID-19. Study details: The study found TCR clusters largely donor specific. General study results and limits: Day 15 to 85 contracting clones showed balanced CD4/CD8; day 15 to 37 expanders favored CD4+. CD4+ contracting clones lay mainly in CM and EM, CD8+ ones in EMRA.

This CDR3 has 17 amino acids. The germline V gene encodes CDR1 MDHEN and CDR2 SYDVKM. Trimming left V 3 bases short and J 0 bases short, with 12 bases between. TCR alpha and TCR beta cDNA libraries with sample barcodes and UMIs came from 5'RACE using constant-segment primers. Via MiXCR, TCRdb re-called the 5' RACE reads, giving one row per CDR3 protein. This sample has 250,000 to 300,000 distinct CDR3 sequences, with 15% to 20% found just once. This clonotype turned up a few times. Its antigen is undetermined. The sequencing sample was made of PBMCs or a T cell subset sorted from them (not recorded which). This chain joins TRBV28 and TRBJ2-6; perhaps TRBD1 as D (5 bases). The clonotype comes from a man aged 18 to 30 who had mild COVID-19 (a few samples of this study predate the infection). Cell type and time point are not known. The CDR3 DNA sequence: TGTGCCAGCAGTTTCCTGGGGCCAAGCTCTGGGGCCAACGTCCTGACTTTC. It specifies CASSFLGPSSGANVLTF.